In its sample, the clone carrying this T cell receptor beta chain was seen many times. From RNA transcripts, TCR beta CDR3 regions were amplified. The HTBI primer set drove a first-round RT-PCR of the TCR CDR3. MiXCR was run by TCRdb on the multiplex PCR reads, yielding one entry per CDR3 protein. Of 600,000 to 650,000 distinct CDR3 sequences listed, under 20% are singletons. This sample was taken from a study of T cells in Graves' hyperthyroidism and ophthalmopathy. Germline CDR1 SGHTA, CDR2 FQGNSA. Trimming took 0 bases from V and 4 from J; bases not matched to a gene: 8. There are 17 residues in the CDR3.

V gene TRBV7-2 combines with J gene TRBJ2-3; 9 bases map to TRBD2. The origin of this receptor is a young woman with Graves' hyperthyroidism. The sequenced sample was blood. The CDR3 DNA reads TGTGCCAGCAGCTTAGCGCGACATAGCGGGAGTGCAGATACGCAGTATTTT. Translated, it gives CASSLARHSGSADTQYF.